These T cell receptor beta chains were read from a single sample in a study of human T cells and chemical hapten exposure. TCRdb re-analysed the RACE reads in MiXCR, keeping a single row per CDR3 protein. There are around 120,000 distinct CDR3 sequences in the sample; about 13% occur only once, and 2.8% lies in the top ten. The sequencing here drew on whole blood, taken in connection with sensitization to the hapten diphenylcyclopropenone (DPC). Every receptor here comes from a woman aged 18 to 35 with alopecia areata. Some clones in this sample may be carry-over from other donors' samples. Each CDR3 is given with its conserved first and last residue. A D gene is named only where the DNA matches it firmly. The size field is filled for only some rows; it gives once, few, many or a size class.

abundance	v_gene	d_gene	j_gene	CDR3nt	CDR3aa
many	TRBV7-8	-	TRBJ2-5	TGTGCCAGCAGGTTTTCGCCTCTCCAAGAGACCCAGTACTTC	CASRFSPLQETQYF
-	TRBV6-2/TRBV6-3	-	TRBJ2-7	TGTGCCAGCAGTTACTCTCTGGTCTCGGTCGGCGAGCAGTACTTC	CASSYSLVSVGEQYF
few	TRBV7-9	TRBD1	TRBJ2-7	TGTGCCAGCAGCTCTCGGACAGGGGGCAACGAGCAGTACTTC	CASSSRTGGNEQYF
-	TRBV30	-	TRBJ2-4	TGTGCCTGGAGTCAGGGGACCGCCAAAAACATTCAGTACTTC	CAWSQGTAKNIQYF
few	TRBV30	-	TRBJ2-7	TGTGCCTGGAGTTCCCCCTACGAGCAGTACTTC	CAWSSPYEQYF
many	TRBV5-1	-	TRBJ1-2	TGCGCCAGCAGTCAGTTGAGACAAGGGTATGGCTACACCTTC	CASSQLRQGYGYTF
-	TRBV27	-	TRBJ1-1	TGTGCCAGCAGTTTATTAGGACGTCCTGAAGCTTTCTTT	CASSLLGRPEAFF
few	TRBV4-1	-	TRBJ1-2	TGCGCCAGCAGCCTCACCCAACCTGGACTGAGCTATGGCTACACCTTC	CASSLTQPGLSYGYTF
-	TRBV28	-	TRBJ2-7	TGTGCCAGCAGTTATGGCCCATTGGACGAGCAGTACTTC	CASSYGPLDEQYF
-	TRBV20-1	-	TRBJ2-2	TGCAGTGCTACCAGACAGGACCTCACCGGGGAGCTGTCTTTT	CSATRQDLTGELSF
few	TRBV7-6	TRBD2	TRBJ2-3	TGTGCCAGCAGCTTCCCAGCGGGGGCCCCCACAGATACGCAGTATTTT	CASSFPAGAPTDTQYF
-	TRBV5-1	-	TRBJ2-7	TGCGCCAGCAGCTTGGCCGGGCACTACGAGCAGTACTTC	CASSLAGHYEQYF
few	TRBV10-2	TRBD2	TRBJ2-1	TGCGCCAGCACCGGGACTAGCGGATTCGGAGGCTACAATGAGCAGTTCTTC	CASTGTSGFGGYNEQFF
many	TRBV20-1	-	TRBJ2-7	TGCAGTGCTCCTTTCTTGTATGGGTCGAAAGCGAACGAGCAGTACTTC	CSAPFLYGSKANEQYF
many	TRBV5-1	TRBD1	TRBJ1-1	TGCGCCAGCAGCAAGGGACAGGGGTACACTGAAGCTTTCTTT	CASSKGQGYTEAFF
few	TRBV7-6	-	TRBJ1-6	TGTGCCAGCAGCTTAGAGCAGGGTGGTAATTCACCCCTCCACTTT	CASSLEQGGNSPLHF
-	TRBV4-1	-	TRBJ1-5	TGCGCCAGCAGCCCCGGTAGTTCCGGGGGACCGGCGAATCAGCCCCAGCATTTT	CASSPGSSGGPANQPQHF
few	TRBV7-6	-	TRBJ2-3	TGTGCCAGCAGCCCAGGGGGGAGGGACACAGATACGCAGTATTTT	CASSPGGRDTDTQYF
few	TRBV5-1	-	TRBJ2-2	TGCGCCAGCAGCTTGGACAGGGCGAGGACCGGGGAGCTGTTTTTT	CASSLDRARTGELFF
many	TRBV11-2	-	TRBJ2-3	TGTGCCAGCAGCTTAGACTCTGAACTAGCAATCACAGATACGCAGTATTTT	CASSLDSELAITDTQYF
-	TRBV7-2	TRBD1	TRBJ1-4	TGTGCCAGCAGCTTATCCAGGGGGAACGAAAAACTGTTTTTT	CASSLSRGNEKLFF
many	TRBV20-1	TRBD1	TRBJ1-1	TGCAGTGCTCTGGCCGGGACAGGGGGAACTGAAGCTTTCTTT	CSALAGTGGTEAFF
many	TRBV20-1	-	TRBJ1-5	TGCAGTGCTAGGCGAGCTTCGGAGGGATATCAGCCCCAGCATTTT	CSARRASEGYQPQHF
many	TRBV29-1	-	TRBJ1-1	TGCAGCGTTGCTCCCTATACCGGGGGCACTGAAGCTTTCTTT	CSVAPYTGGTEAFF
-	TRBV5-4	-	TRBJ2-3	TGTGCCAGCAGCTTGGCGGCGGGGATTGGTGGGGGGTACACAGATACGCAGTATTTT	CASSLAAGIGGGYTDTQYF
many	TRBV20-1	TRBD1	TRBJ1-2	TGCAGTGCTAGAGACGGAGGGCAGGGGGCGAATGGCTACACCTTC	CSARDGGQGANGYTF
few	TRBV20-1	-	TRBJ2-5	TGCAGTGCTAGAGTTCCGCGGGGACAAGAGACCCAGTACTTC	CSARVPRGQETQYF
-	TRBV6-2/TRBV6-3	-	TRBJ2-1	TGTGCCAGCAGTTCTAGCTACCCCTACAATGAGCAGTTCTTC	CASSSSYPYNEQFF
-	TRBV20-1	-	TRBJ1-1	TGCAGTGCTAGAGCGATCAACAGGGAAACTGAAGCTTTCTTT	CSARAINRETEAFF
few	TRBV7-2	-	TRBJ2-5	TGTGCCAGCAGCTTAGCCCGACAGACGCAAGAGACCCAGTACTTC	CASSLARQTQETQYF
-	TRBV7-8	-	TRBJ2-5	TGTGCCAGCAGCACGCCGGGCCAACAACAGACCCAGTACTTC	CASSTPGQQQTQYF
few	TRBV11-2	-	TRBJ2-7	TGTGCCAGCAGCTCATTAGCGGCGGGATCCTACGAGCAGTACTTC	CASSSLAAGSYEQYF
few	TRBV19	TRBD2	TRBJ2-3	TGTGCCAGTAGGCCGGCTAGCGGGGGGTACACAGATACGCAGTATTTT	CASRPASGGYTDTQYF
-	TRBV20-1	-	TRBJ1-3	TGCAGTGCTAGAGCCCACCTGAGCTCTGGAAACACCATATATTTT	CSARAHLSSGNTIYF
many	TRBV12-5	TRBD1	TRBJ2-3	TGTGCTAGTGGTGCCGGGACAGAGATTGGTACGCAGTATTTT	CASGAGTEIGTQYF
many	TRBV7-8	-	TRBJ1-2	TGTGCCAGCAGCCGGAACCTGAACACGGAGGGCTACACCTTC	CASSRNLNTEGYTF
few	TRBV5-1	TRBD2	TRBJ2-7	TGCGCCAGCAGCGATGGACTAGCGTCCTACGAGCAGTACTTC	CASSDGLASYEQYF
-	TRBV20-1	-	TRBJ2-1	TGCAGTGCTAGAGTCAGGGGGGGTGAGCAGTTCTTC	CSARVRGGEQFF
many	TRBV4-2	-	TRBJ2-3	TGTGCCAGCAGCCAAGGCGGGGGCCGAAGCACAGATACGCAGTATTTT	CASSQGGGRSTDTQYF
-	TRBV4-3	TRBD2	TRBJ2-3	TGCGCCAGCAGCCAGGTTAGCGGGGCCCGCATAGATACGCAGTATTTT	CASSQVSGARIDTQYF
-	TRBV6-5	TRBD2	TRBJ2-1	TGTGCCACCCAGCGGGGGGTGTACAATGAGCAGTTCTTC	CATQRGVYNEQFF
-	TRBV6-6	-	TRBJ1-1	TGTGCCAGCAGTTACGGTTCAGGGAAGAACTCTGAAGCTTTCTTT	CASSYGSGKNSEAFF
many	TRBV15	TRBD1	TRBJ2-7	TGTGCCACCAGCAGAGATCGGGGACAGGCGACTCTACGAGAGCAGTACTTC	CATSRDRGQATLREQYF
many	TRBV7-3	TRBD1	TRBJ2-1	TGTGCCAGCAGCCGATCCGGGACAGTACTATACAATGAGCAGTTCTTC	CASSRSGTVLYNEQFF
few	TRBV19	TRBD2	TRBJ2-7	TGTGCCAGTAGTATTGGACTAGCGGGGGGACGGAGCTCCTACGAGCAGTACTTC	CASSIGLAGGRSSYEQYF
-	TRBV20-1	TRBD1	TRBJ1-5	TGCAGTGCTCCAATACCCAGGGGGGCGGATCAGCCCCAGCATTTT	CSAPIPRGADQPQHF
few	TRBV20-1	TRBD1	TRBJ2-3	TGCAGTGTCTTACAGGGGGCAACAGATACGCAGTATTTT	CSVLQGATDTQYF
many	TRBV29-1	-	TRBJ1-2	TGCAGCGTTCGCGCTCCGGGGAGAGATGGCTACACCTTC	CSVRAPGRDGYTF
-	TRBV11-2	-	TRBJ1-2	TGTGCCAGCAGCTTAGATAGTGGGCCTCCCTTATCTAACTATGGCTACACCTTC	CASSLDSGPPLSNYGYTF
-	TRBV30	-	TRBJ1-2	TGTGCCTGGAGTGAAGGGATGATACAGGGCTACACCTTC	CAWSEGMIQGYTF
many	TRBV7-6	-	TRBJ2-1	TGTGCCAGCAGCTTACCTCCGTTTGCCCTTTACAATGAGCAGTTCTTC	CASSLPPFALYNEQFF
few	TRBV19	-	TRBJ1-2	TGTGCCAGTAGTGGTGGCGAAACCTCTAACTATGGCTACACCTTC	CASSGGETSNYGYTF
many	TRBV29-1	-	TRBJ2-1	TGCAGCGCCGGAGAGAGCTCCTACAATGAGCAGTTCTTC	CSAGESSYNEQFF